The rows below give T cell receptor beta chains drawn from one sample of a study of blood T cells in healthy people across ages. Via MiXCR, TCRdb re-called the 5' RACE reads, giving one row per CDR3 protein. The table shows 800,000 to 950,000 distinct CDR3 sequences, with almost 30% occurring only once. The same sample was also studied in work on T cells of mothers and their children.

Material for sequencing was blood. Receptors originate from a woman aged 40 to 50 in good health. Both conserved end residues are trimmed from each CDR3. Each record gives: V gene, D gene, J gene, CDR3 protein. D genes are given only for firm matches.

TRBV2	TRBD2	TRBJ2-3	ASGSWRGEPAWY
TRBV7-6	TRBD2	TRBJ2-2	ASSPTTSGVNTGELF
TRBV10-3	.	TRBJ1-2	AISEYPPTQPGGYT
TRBV18	.	TRBJ2-1	ASSPPRWAEQF
TRBV6-1	.	TRBJ1-2	ASSEALGSWGYT
TRBV7-2	.	TRBJ2-7	ASSLEGVGPYEQY
TRBV27	TRBD2	TRBJ2-7	ASSFGGVSYEQY
TRBV28	.	TRBJ2-7	ASSPSASYEQY
TRBV24-1	.	TRBJ2-3	ATRDAGADTQY
TRBV6-1	.	TRBJ1-1	ASRKTGTQGGAF
TRBV12-3/TRBV12-4	.	TRBJ1-1	ASSLSGTDEAF
TRBV12-3/TRBV12-4	TRBD2	TRBJ2-3	ASSSGIAGTDAQY
TRBV10-3	.	TRBJ2-7	AISESPPGDEQY
TRBV27	.	TRBJ2-3	TSSLGQGSDTQY
TRBV6-6	TRBD2	TRBJ2-4	ASGLAGGPTKNIQY
TRBV27	.	TRBJ2-7	ASNSGISYEQY
TRBV12-3/TRBV12-4	.	TRBJ1-6	ASSLESGGSPLH
TRBV6-4	TRBD1	TRBJ1-5	ASSPTGGGQPQH
TRBV20-1	.	TRBJ1-2	SARDSGKGYT
TRBV4-3	TRBD2	TRBJ2-2	ASSFGTSGDRNTGELF
TRBV6-1	.	TRBJ1-1	ASSGILVLNTEAF
TRBV5-1	.	TRBJ2-7	ASSLNTAYEQY
TRBV9	TRBD1	TRBJ2-2	ASSAGQGADTGELF
TRBV30	.	TRBJ2-7	AWSRGAYEQY
TRBV9	.	TRBJ1-5	ASSGRDPGGDQPQH
TRBV5-1	TRBD1	TRBJ1-1	ASSFTGGGRTEAF